One sample yielded the 11 T cell receptor beta chains listed below, sequenced in a study of cytomegalovirus exposure and HLA in healthy donors. The PCR contained 60 Vbeta and 13 Jbeta primers. Produced via immunoSEQ multiplex PCR; TCRdb's table is partial and in-frame only. The sample shows roughly 140,000 clones, approximately 82% of them seen only once. Material for sequencing was PBMCs. These receptors were obtained from an older woman in good health and CMV-seropositive.

The chain has TRBV7-2 and TRBJ2-7; the D is unclear. The CDR3 has 10 amino acids. The germline gives CDR1 SGHTA, CDR2 FQGNSA. The CDR3 region has the DNA TGTGAGCACCGGAGCTACGAGCAGTACTTC. This codes for CEHRSYEQYF.

The chain joins TRBV10-3 to TRBJ1-4, with TRBD1 matching over 7 bases. V shed 5 bases and J 3 bases; nucleotides not matched to a gene: 6. The germline CDR1 and CDR2 sequences are ENHRY and SYGVKD. The CDR3 has 15 residues. The CDR3 here is CAISSGGTANEKLFF. The CDR3 nucleotides read TGTGCCATCAGTTCCGGTGGGACAGCTAATGAAAAACTGTTTTTT.

The V and J genes are TRBV4-3 and TRBJ2-3; 9 bases fit TRBD2. Trimming at V came to 4 bases and at J to 6 bases, leaving 11 bases not matched to a gene. The CDR3 is 16 residues long. The germline CDR1 and CDR2 sequences are LGHNA and YSLEER. The CDR3 region has the DNA TGCGCCAGCAGCCGGACTGTAGCGGGGGCGGGGGATACGCAGTATTTT. This gives the protein CASSRTVAGAGDTQYF.

The rearrangement joins TRBV19 to TRBJ2-3; D gene unclear. The V gene's germline CDR1 is LNHDA and CDR2 SQIVND (reference sequence). The CDR3 runs to 12 residues. The V end lost 6 bases, the J end lost 5 bases, and 9 bases lay between the germline ends. The CDR3 here is CASRPYGDTQYF. CDR3 nucleotides: TGTGCCAGTAGGCCCTACGGAGATACGCAGTATTTT.

In this sample, this clone turned up once. CDR3 residues: CASSYTGTSGFDEQYF. The DNA of the CDR3 is TGTGCCAGCAGCTATACCGGGACTAGCGGGTTCGACGAGCAGTACTTC. The rearrangement uses TRBV11-3 and TRBJ2-7; 12 positions agree with TRBD2. The junction had 9 bases not matched to a gene; V was cut back by 4 bases and J by 5 bases. Per germline, CDR1 SGHNT and CDR2 YENEEA. This CDR3 has 16 residues.

The V call is TRBV4-1, the J call TRBJ2-3; a possible D gene is TRBD2 (6 bases). V lost 0 bases, J lost 6 bases, and 16 bases lay in between. Germline V gene data show CDR1 as MGHRA and CDR2 as YSYEKL. The CDR3 runs to 16 residues. CDR3 nucleotides: TGCGCCAGCAGCCAAGATCCGGCGGGACCTAGGGATACGCAGTATTTT. This codes for CASSQDPAGPRDTQYF.

This chain connects TRBV4-3 to TRBJ2-1, with 7 bases lining up with TRBD2. CDR1 is LGHNA, CDR2 YSLEER, per germline. V gave up 0 bases and J gave up 5 bases; unmatched junction bases: 4. This CDR3 has 15 residues. CDR3 amino acids: CASSQDRGTNNEQFF. DNA for the CDR3: TGCGCCAGCAGCCAAGATCGCGGGACTAACAATGAGCAGTTCTTC.

This clone was counted ten times or more. The chain employs TRBV5-1 and TRBJ2-3; 8 nucleotides agree with TRBD2. J was trimmed by 2 bases and V by 5 bases; bases with no gene match: 7. This CDR3 is 15 amino acids long. Per the germline V gene, CDR1 is SGHRS and CDR2 is YFSETQ. Here the CDR3 reads CASRTTSANTDTQYF. The CDR3 nucleotides are TGCGCCAGCAGGACGACTAGCGCAAACACAGATACGCAGTATTTT.

V usage is TRBV29-1 and J usage is TRBJ2-3; 7 bases agree with TRBD2. This CDR3 contains 16 residues. Looked up from germline, CDR1 is SQVTM and CDR2 is ANQGSEA. Trimming removed 8 bases from V and 3 bases from J; junction bases left unmatched: 17. The CDR3 reads CSPWALAEGGTDTQYF. The CDR3 DNA follows: TGCAGCCCATGGGCCCTAGCGGAAGGAGGTACAGATACGCAGTATTTT.

The V and J genes are TRBV2 and TRBJ2-6; 7 nucleotides align to TRBD1. The germline V gene encodes CDR1 SNHLY and CDR2 FYNNEI. Trimming took 8 bases from V and 2 from J; bases not matched to a gene: 3. The CDR3 extends over 14 amino acids. The CDR3 DNA is TGTGCCAGCGTCACAGGGGCTGGGGCCAACGTCCTGACTTTC. Encoded protein: CASVTGAGANVLTF.

This chain uses TRBV7-2 with TRBJ2-1; D might be TRBD2 (5 bases). This CDR3 is 14 amino acids long. The ends were cut back, 4 bases at V and 3 bases at J, with 10 bases in the middle. Germline values: CDR1 SGHTA, CDR2 FQGNSA. CDR3 loop: CASSSPTNYNEQFF. The CDR3 nucleotides read TGTGCCAGCAGCTCTCCGACTAACTACAATGAGCAGTTCTTC.